The 19 T cell receptor beta chains reported below all come from one sample, sequenced in a study of blood T cell repertoires in COVID-19. The data were produced by immunoSEQ multiplex PCR, yet TCRdb's version contains in-frame clones alone and is incomplete. The sample lists more than 250,000 clones, around 86% occurring once. Material for sequencing was peripheral blood. These receptors were obtained from a young woman who had recovered from COVID-19.

The genes are TRBV3-1 (or the pseudogene TRBV3-2) and TRBJ2-2; D not resolved. The CDR3 runs 16 residues. Germline CDR1 and CDR2: LGHDT and YNNKEL (reference sequence). The V end lost 0 bases, the J end lost 4 bases, and 12 bases lay between the germline ends. The CDR3 sequence: CASSQDLNYPTGELFF. The CDR3, as DNA: TGTGCCAGCAGCCAAGATCTCAACTACCCCACCGGGGAGCTGTTTTTT.

The chain has TRBV5-4 and TRBJ2-7; D is possibly TRBD2 (5 bases). Per germline, CDR1 SGHNT and CDR2 YYREEE (reference sequence). This CDR3 is built from 14 residues. V lost 0 bases and J lost 0, with 7 bases in between. The CDR3 reads CASSLGGLSYEQYF. CDR3 coding DNA: TGTGCCAGCAGCTTGGGCGGGCTCTCCTACGAGCAGTACTTC.

This clone appeared a single time. The CDR3 reads CASSLYGNTGELFF. The CDR3 DNA reads TGTGCCAGCAGCTTATACGGGAACACCGGGGAGCTGTTTTTT. The rearrangement uses TRBV7-3 and TRBJ2-2, with no clear D. The germline V gene has CDR1 SGHTA and CDR2 FQGTGA. Trimming removed 2 bases from V and 1 base from J, with 5 bases in between. CDR3 length equals 14 residues.

V is TRBV18 and J is TRBJ2-7; TRBD2 agrees at 7 bases. J lost 0 bases, V lost 6 bases, and 5 bases had no gene match. The CDR3 loop spans 14 amino acids. Germline CDR1 is KGHSH and CDR2 is LQKENI. The CDR3 loop reads CASSSSGGSYEQYF. CDR3 DNA sequence: TGTGCCAGCTCGTCGTCGGGGGGCTCCTACGAGCAGTACTTC.

The chain carries TRBV24-1 and TRBJ1-2, with TRBD1 matching 8 bases. V shed 7 bases and J 4 bases; nucleotides not matched to a gene: 4. The CDR3 runs 13 residues. The V gene's germline CDR1 is KGHDR and CDR2 SFDVKD. The CDR3 reads CATSRGQGYGYTF. For the CDR3, the DNA is TGTGCCACCAGCCGTGGACAGGGCTATGGCTACACCTTC.

This clone was picked up one time. CDR3 bases: TGCGCCAGCAGCTTGGACAGGCAGTATGGCTACACCTTC. Its protein is CASSLDRQYGYTF. This chain links TRBV5-1 with TRBJ1-2, with D perhaps TRBD1 (5 bases). The CDR3 sequence is 13 residues long. Germline-derived CDR1 and CDR2 are SGHRS and YFSETQ. Trimming cost V 0 bases and J 5 bases, with 8 bases left between them.

Details on this clone: Other DNA sequences of this sample code for an identical CDR3. This chain links TRBV19 with TRBJ2-2; the match to TRBD2 covers 7 bases. V was pared by 1 base and J by 4 bases, with 3 bases of the junction left unmatched. The CDR3 length is 15 residues. Germline V gene data show CDR1 as LNHDA and CDR2 as SQIVND (reference sequence). Here the CDR3 DNA reads TGTGCCAGTAGTATAGGTGGGAGGGGCACCGGGGAGCTGTTTTTT. Translation gives CASSIGGRGTGELFF.

The V call is TRBV7-2, the J call TRBJ2-7; 7 bases match TRBD1. The ends lost 4 bases at V and 1 base at J; junction bases unmatched: 7. The CDR3 consists of 15 residues. Per the germline V gene, CDR1 is SGHTA and CDR2 is FQGNSA. The CDR3: CASSSTQGFSYEQYF. The CDR3 coding sequence is TGTGCCAGCAGCTCGACACAGGGGTTTTCCTACGAGCAGTACTTC.

The chain is built from TRBV14 and TRBJ2-5; D possibly corresponds to TRBD2 (5 bases). The V and J ends lost 4 bases and 2 bases respectively, with 14 bases between them. Germline lookup yields CDR1 SGHDN and CDR2 FVKESK. This CDR3 is 15 amino acids long. CDR3 amino acids: CASSLLLSGQETQYF. CDR3 coding DNA: TGTGCCAGCAGCCTCCTGTTGTCGGGGCAAGAGACCCAGTACTTC.

The chain carries TRBV5-1 and TRBJ1-1; unclear D gene. Trimming pared 4 bases from V and 1 base from J, leaving 8 bases between. The CDR3 is 13 residues long. Germline CDR1 and CDR2: SGHRS and YFSETQ. CDR3 protein: CASSTPGNTEAFF. DNA for the CDR3: TGCGCCAGCAGCACCCCGGGGAACACTGAAGCTTTCTTT.

The rearrangement joins TRBV5-6 to TRBJ2-7; the match to TRBD1 covers 7 bases. Germline trimming cut 0 bases from V and 2 bases from J; bases unmatched to any gene: 2. The CDR3 loop spans 14 amino acids. CDR1 is SGHDT and CDR2 is YYEEEE in the germline V gene. In DNA form, the CDR3 reads TGTGCCAGCAGCTTGGGGGGACAGCCCTACGAGCAGTACTTC. Its protein is CASSLGGQPYEQYF. Based on the CDR3 plus reference TRBV5-6 and TRBJ2-7, the full variable domain is DAGVTQSPTHLIKTRGQQVTLRCSPKSGHDTVSWYQQALGQGPQFIFQYYEEEERQRGNFPDRFSGHQFPNYSSELNVNALLLGDSALYLCASSLGGQPYEQYFGPGTRLTVT.

This chain connects TRBV7-2 to TRBJ2-1, with 8 nucleotides matching TRBD2. CDR3 length: 16 residues. Germline values: CDR1 SGHTA, CDR2 FQGNSA. Trimming removed 8 bases from V and 5 bases from J; junction bases left unmatched: 14. The CDR3 reads CASSRWSLAGNNEQFF. The CDR3 nucleotides read TGTGCCAGCTCCCGGTGGAGTCTAGCGGGCAACAATGAGCAGTTCTTC.

V and J are TRBV2 and TRBJ1-1, with TRBD1 as a possible D gene (5 bases). The V gene lost 4 bases and the J gene lost 5 bases, with 14 bases spanning the gap. This CDR3 is 14 amino acids long. CDR1 is SNHLY, CDR2 FYNNEI, per germline. The CDR3 nucleotides are TGTGCCAGCAGTGGTCGGAAGGGGCGAACTGAAGCTTTCTTT. It encodes CASSGRKGRTEAFF.

This clone showed up just once. The chain carries TRBV5-1 and TRBJ1-4; 7 nucleotides line up with TRBD1. Germline V gene data show CDR1 as SGHRS and CDR2 as YFSETQ. With 3 bases clipped from V and 2 bases from J, the junction kept 1 base outside the gene matches. The CDR3 has 14 amino acids. Here the CDR3 DNA reads TGCGCCAGCAGCTCAGGGGGGACTAATGAAAAACTGTTTTTT. Translated, it gives CASSSGGTNEKLFF.

V and J are TRBV7-2 and TRBJ2-1; no clear D gene. This CDR3 spans 12 amino acids. Trimming cost V 5 bases and J 7 bases, with 9 bases left between them. Per the germline V gene, CDR1 is SGHTA and CDR2 is FQGNSA. The CDR3 DNA reads as TGTGCCAGCAGCCCTATGTGGAATGAGCAGTTCTTC. Translated, it gives CASSPMWNEQFF.

The chain carries TRBV5-6 and TRBJ2-7, with D hard to call. Trimming took 1 base from V and 2 from J, leaving 10 bases between them. The CDR3 has 14 residues. Germline CDR1 is SGHDT and CDR2 is YYEEEE. CDR3 region: CASSLFVTAYEQYF. The CDR3 nucleotides read TGTGCCAGCAGCTTGTTTGTCACAGCCTACGAGCAGTACTTC.

The chain carries TRBV10-1 and TRBJ2-7; a possible D gene is TRBD2 (5 bases). Germline V gives CDR1 WNHNN, CDR2 SYGVQD (reference sequence). The CDR3 has 14 residues. V shed 7 bases and J shed 1 base, with 14 bases lying between them. Here the CDR3 reads CASTPCGCSYEQYF. CDR3 nucleotide sequence: TGCGCCAGCACCCCCTGCGGGTGTTCCTACGAGCAGTACTTC.

The sample holds a few counts of this clone. The chain is built from TRBV6-6 and TRBJ1-2, with 7 bases aligning to TRBD1. The germline CDR1 and CDR2 sequences are MNHNY and SVGAGI (reference sequence). V was pared by 7 bases and J by 5 bases, with 10 bases of the junction left unmatched. The CDR3 totals 14 residues. The CDR3 loop reads CASTSGTAEYGYTF. The CDR3, as DNA: TGTGCCAGCACCTCCGGGACAGCGGAATATGGCTACACCTTC.

A single count supports this clone. The rearrangement links TRBV4-2 to TRBJ2-7; 12 bases map to TRBD2. CDR3 length: 15 residues. With V trimmed by 4 bases and J by 1 base, 2 bases remained unmatched. CDR1 LGHNA and CDR2 YNFKEQ come from the germline V gene. CDR3 coding DNA: TGTGCCAGCAGCCTCGGACTAGCGGGGTCCTACGAGCAGTACTTC. Protein sequence: CASSLGLAGSYEQYF.